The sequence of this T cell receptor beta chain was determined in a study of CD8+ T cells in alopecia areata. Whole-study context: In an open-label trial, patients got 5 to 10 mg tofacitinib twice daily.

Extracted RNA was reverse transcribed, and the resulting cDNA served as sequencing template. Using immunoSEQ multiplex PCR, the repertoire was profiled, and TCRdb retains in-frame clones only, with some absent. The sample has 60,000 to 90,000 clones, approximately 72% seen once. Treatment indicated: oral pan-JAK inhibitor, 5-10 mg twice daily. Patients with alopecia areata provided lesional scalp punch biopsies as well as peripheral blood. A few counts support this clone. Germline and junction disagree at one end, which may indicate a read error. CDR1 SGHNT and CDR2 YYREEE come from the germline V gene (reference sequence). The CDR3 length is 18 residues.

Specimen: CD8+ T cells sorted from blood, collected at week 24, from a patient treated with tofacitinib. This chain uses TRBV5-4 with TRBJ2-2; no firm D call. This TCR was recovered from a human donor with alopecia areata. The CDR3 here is CASSQGVLVWGNTGELFF. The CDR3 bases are TGCGCCAGCAGCCAAGGTGTTTTAGTTTGGGGGAACACCGGGGAGCTGTTTTTT.